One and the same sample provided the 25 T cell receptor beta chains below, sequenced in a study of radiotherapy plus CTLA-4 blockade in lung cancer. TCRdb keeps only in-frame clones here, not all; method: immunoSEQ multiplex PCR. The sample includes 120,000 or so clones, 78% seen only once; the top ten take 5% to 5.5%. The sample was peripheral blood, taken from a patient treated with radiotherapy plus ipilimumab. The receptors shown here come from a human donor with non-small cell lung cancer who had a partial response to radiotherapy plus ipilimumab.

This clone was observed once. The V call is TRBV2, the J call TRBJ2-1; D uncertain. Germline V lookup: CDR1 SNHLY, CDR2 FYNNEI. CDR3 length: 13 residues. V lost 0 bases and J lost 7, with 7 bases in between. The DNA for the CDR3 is TGTGCCAGCAGTGAAGCGCAGTGGAATGAGCAGTTCTTC. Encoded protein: CASSEAQWNEQFF.

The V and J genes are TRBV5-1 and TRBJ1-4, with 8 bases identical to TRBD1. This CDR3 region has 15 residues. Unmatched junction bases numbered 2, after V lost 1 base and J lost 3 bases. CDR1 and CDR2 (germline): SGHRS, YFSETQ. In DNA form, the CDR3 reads TGCGCCAGCAGCTTGTTGACAGGGGCTAATGAAAAACTGTTTTTT. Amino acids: CASSLLTGANEKLFF. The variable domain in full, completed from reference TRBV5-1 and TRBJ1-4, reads KAGVTQTPRYLIKTRGQQVTLSCSPISGHRSVSWYQQTPGQGLQFLFEYFSETQRNKGNFPGRFSGRQFSNSRSEMNVSTLELGDSALYLCASSLLTGANEKLFFGSGTQLSVL.

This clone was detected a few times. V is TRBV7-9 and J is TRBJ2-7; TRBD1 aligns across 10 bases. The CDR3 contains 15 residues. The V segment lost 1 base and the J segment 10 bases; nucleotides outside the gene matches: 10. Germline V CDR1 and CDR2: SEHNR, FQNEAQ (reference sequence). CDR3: CASSLETGGASEQYF. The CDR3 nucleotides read TGTGCCAGCAGCTTAGAGACAGGGGGCGCATCGGAACAGTACTTC.

The CDR3 nucleotides read TGTGCCAGCAGTAACAGGGGCTGGGGCAATCAGCCCCAGCATTTT. Translated, it gives CASSNRGWGNQPQHF. The chain uses TRBV27 and TRBJ1-5, with 7 bases that match TRBD1. The trim removed 5 bases at V and 2 bases at J, leaving 6 bases unmatched. CDR1 and CDR2 (germline): MNHEY, SMNVEV (reference sequence). The CDR3 has 15 amino acids.

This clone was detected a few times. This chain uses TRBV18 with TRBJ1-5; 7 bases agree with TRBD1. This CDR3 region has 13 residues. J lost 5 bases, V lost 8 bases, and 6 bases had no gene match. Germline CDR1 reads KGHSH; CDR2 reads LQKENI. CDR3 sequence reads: CASLGDRDQPQHF. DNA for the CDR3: TGTGCCAGCCTTGGGGACAGAGATCAGCCCCAGCATTTT. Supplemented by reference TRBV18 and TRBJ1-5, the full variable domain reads NAGVMQNPRHLVRRRGQEARLRCSPMKGHSHVYWYRQLPEEGLKFMVYLQKENIIDESGMPKERFSAEFPKEGPSILRIQQVVRGDSAAYFCASLGDRDQPQHFGDGTRLSIL.

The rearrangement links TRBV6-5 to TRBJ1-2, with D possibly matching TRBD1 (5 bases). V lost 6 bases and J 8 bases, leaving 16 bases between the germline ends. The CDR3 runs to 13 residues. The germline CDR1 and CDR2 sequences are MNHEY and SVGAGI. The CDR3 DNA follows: TGTGCCAGCAGCGCCACAGGATCAGGAGGCTACACCTTC. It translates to CASSATGSGGYTF.

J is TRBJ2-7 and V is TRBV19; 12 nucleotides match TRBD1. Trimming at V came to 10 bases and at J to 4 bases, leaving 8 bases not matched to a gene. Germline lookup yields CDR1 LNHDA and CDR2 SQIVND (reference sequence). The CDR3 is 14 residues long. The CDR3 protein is CATHPGQGAYEQYF. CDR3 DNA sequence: TGTGCCACCCACCCGGGACAGGGGGCTTACGAGCAGTACTTC.

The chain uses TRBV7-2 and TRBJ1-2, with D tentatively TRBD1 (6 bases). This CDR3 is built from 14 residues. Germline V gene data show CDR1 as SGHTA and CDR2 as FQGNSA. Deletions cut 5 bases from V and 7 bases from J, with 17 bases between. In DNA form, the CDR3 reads TGTGCCAGCAGCGGGCGAGGGGGTCCGGGTGGCTACACCTTC. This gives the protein CASSGRGGPGGYTF.

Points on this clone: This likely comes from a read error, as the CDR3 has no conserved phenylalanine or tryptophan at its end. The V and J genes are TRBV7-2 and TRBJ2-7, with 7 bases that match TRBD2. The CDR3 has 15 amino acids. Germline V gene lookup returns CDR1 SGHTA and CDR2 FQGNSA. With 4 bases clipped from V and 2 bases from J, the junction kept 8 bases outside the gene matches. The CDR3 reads CASSSRGAGTYEQYS. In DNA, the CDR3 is TGTGCCAGCAGCTCCCGAGGAGCGGGGACCTACGAGCAGTACTCC.

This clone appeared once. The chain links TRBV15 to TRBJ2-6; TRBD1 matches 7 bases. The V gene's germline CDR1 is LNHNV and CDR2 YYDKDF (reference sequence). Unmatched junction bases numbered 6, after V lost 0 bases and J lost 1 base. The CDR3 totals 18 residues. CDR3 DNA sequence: TGTGCCACCAGCAGAGATGCCAGGGGGTCTTCTGGGGCCAACGTCCTGACTTTC. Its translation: CATSRDARGSSGANVLTF.

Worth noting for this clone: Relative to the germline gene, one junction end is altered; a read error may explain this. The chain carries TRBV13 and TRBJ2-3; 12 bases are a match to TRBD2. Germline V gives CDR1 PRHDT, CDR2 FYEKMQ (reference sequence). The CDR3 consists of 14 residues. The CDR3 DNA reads TGTGCCAGCAGCATAGGACTAGCGGGGGATACGCAGTATTTT. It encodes CASSIGLAGDTQYF.

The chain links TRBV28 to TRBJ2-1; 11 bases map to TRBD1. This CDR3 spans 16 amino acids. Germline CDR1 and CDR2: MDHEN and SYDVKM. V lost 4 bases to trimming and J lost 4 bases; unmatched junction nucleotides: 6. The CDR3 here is CASSSPGDRGYNEQFF. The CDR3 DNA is TGTGCCAGCAGTTCCCCCGGGGACAGGGGGTACAATGAGCAGTTCTTC. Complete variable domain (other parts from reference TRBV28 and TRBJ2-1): DVKVTQSSRYLVKRTGEKVFLECVQDMDHENMFWYRQDPGLGLRLIYFSYDVKMKEKGDIPEGYSVSREKKERFSLILESASTNQTSMYLCASSSPGDRGYNEQFFGPGTRLTVL.

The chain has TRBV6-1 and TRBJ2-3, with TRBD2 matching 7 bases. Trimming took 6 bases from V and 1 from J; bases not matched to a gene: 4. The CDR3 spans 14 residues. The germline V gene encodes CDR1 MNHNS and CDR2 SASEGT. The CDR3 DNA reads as TGTGCCAGCAGCCGTCGGGGGGGCACAGATACGCAGTATTTT. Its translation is CASSRRGGTDTQYF.

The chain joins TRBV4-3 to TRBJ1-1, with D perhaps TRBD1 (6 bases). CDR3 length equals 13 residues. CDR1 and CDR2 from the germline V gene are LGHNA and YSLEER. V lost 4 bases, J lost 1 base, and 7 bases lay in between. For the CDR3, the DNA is TGCGCCAGCAGCCGGACAGCGAACACTGAAGCTTTCTTT. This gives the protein CASSRTANTEAFF.

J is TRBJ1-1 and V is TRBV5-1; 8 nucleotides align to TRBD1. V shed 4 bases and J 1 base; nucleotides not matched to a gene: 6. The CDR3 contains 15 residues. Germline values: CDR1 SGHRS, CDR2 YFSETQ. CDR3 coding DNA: TGCGCCAGCAGCGAACGTGACAGGGGGAACACTGAAGCTTTCTTT. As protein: CASSERDRGNTEAFF.

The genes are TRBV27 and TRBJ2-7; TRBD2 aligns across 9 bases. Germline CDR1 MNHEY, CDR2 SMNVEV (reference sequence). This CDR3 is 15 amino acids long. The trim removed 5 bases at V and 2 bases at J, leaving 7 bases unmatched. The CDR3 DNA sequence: TGTGCCAGCAGTAGTGAGGCTAGCGGGACCTACGAGCAGTACTTC. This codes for CASSSEASGTYEQYF.

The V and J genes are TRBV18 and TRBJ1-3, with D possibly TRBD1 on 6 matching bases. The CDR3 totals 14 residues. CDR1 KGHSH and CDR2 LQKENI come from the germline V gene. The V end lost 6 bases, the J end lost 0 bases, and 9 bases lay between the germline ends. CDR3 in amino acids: CASSRGSSGNTIYF. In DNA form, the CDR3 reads TGTGCCAGCTCCAGGGGATCCTCTGGAAACACCATATATTTT.

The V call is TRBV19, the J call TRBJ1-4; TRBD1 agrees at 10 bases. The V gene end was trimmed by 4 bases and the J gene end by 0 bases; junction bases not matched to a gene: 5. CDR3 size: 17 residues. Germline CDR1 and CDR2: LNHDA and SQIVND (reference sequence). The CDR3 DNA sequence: TGTGCCAGTAGTAAGGGACAGGGGAAAGCAACTAATGAAAAACTGTTTTTT. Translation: CASSKGQGKATNEKLFF.

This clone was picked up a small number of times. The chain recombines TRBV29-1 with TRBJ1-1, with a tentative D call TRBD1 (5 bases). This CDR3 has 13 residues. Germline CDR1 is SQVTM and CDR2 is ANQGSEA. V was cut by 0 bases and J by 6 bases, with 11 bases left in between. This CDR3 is CSVEDGLGAEAFF. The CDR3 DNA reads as TGCAGCGTTGAAGACGGACTAGGGGCTGAAGCTTTCTTT.

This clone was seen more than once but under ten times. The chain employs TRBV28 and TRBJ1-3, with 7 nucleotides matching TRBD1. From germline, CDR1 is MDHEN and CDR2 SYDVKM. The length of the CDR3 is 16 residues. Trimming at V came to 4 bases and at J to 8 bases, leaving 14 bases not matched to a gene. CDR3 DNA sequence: TGTGCCAGCAGTTACTCCCCGGACAGGTCTGATTACACCATATATTTT. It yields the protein CASSYSPDRSDYTIYF.

CDR3 bases: TGTGCCAGCAGTTTACCGTCCGGCACCGGGGAGCTGTTTTTT. Its protein product is CASSLPSGTGELFF. V gene TRBV28 combines with J gene TRBJ2-2; D is undetermined. The V and J ends lost 2 bases and 4 bases respectively, with 8 bases between them. The CDR3 spans 14 residues. Germline V gene lookup returns CDR1 MDHEN and CDR2 SYDVKM.

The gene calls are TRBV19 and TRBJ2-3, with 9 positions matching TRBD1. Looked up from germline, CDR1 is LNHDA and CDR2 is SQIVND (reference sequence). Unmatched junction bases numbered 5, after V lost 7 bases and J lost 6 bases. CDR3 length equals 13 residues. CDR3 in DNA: TGTGCCAGTACGGGACAGGGCCCGGATACGCAGTATTTT. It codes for CASTGQGPDTQYF.

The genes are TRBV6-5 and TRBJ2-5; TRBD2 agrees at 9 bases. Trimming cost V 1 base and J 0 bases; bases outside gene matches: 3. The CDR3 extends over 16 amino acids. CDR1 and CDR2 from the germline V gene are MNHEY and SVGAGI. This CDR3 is CASSYLAGANQETQYF. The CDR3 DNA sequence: TGTGCCAGCAGTTACTTAGCGGGGGCCAACCAAGAGACCCAGTACTTC.

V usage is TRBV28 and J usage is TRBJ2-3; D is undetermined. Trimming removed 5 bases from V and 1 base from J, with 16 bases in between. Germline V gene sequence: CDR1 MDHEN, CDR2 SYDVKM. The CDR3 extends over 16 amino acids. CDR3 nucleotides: TGTGCCAGCAGTCCCCCACGTGGGCCCCGCACAGATACGCAGTATTTT. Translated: CASSPPRGPRTDTQYF.

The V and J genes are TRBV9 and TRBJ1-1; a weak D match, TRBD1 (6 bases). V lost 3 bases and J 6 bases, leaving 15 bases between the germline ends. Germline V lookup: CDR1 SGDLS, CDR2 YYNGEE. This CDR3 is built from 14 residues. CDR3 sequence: CASSAGQFRSEAFF. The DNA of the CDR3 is TGTGCCAGCAGCGCCGGACAGTTTCGTTCTGAAGCTTTCTTT. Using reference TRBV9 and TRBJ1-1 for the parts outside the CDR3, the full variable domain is DSGVTQTPKHLITATGQRVTLRCSPRSGDLSVYWYQQSLDQGLQFLIQYYNGEERAKGNILERFSAQQFPDLHSELNLSSLELGDSALYFCASSAGQFRSEAFFGQGTRLTVV.